The 29 T cell receptor beta chains in this list originate from one sample, sequenced in a study of CD8 T cells in ankylosing spondylitis. General study results and limits: There was a TCR beta motif, made of several highly homologous variants, that appeared characteristic of ankylosing spondylitis blood.

TCRdb analysed the 5' RACE reads with MiXCR anew, one entry per CDR3 protein. The table has roughly 470,000 distinct CDR3 sequences, 26% seen once. Their specific antigens are unknown. The sample was blood, either unsorted or a sorted T cell fraction (not recorded which). These receptors were obtained from a male donor with ankylosing spondylitis.

The chain employs TRBV7-9 and TRBJ2-1; D is undetermined. Trimming took off 1 base at V and 12 bases at J, with 10 bases between the two ends. CDR1 is SEHNR and CDR2 is FQNEAQ in the germline V gene (reference sequence). CDR3 size: 12 residues. CDR3 coding DNA: TGTGCCAGCAGCTTAGATGGTCAGACGCAGTTCTTC. Residues: CASSLDGQTQFF.

A few counts support this clonotype. V gene TRBV5-1 combines with J gene TRBJ1-1; no reliable D call. CDR3 length: 15 amino acids. The germline V gene has CDR1 SGHRS and CDR2 YFSETQ. V was clipped by 4 bases and J by 1 base, with 14 bases between them. The chain's CDR3 is CASSLTDPGNTEAFF. DNA for the CDR3: TGCGCCAGCAGCCTGACGGACCCAGGGAACACTGAAGCTTTCTTT.

J is TRBJ2-2 and V is TRBV3-1, with D possibly being TRBD2 (5 bases). CDR3 size: 12 residues. Trimming removed 8 bases from V and 7 bases from J, with 11 bases in between. CDR1 is LGHDT and CDR2 is YNNKEL in the germline V gene (reference sequence). In nucleotides, the CDR3 is TGTGCCAGCCTCAAAAGCGGCGGGGAGCTGTTTTTT. Encoded protein: CASLKSGGELFF.

This clonotype was counted between two and nine times. The chain couples TRBV6-1 to TRBJ1-2, with 9 positions matching TRBD1. Germline CDR1 and CDR2: MNHNS and SASEGT. The CDR3 totals 15 residues. The V segment lost 3 bases and the J segment 3 bases; nucleotides outside the gene matches: 5. Here the CDR3 reads CASSDRQGGYYGYTF. The CDR3 DNA is TGTGCCAGCAGTGACCGACAGGGGGGTTACTATGGCTACACCTTC.

This clonotype came up a few times. V usage is TRBV12-3 or TRBV12-4 and J usage is TRBJ1-1; D ambiguous. V gave up 4 bases and J gave up 1 base, with 13 bases separating them. This CDR3 contains 15 residues. This CDR3 is CASSSRAYGNTEAFF. In DNA form, the CDR3 reads TGTGCCAGCAGTTCCCGGGCCTATGGGAACACTGAAGCTTTCTTT.

This sequence joins TRBV4-2 and TRBJ2-3; D not certain. Germline CDR1 and CDR2: LGHNA and YNFKEQ. V was shortened by 1 base and J by 3 bases, with 14 bases between the two germline ends. The CDR3 contains 16 residues. The CDR3 DNA sequence: TGTGCCAGCAGCCAAGGGGATCTAAGTAGGACAGATACGCAGTATTTT. This gives the protein CASSQGDLSRTDTQYF.

The rearrangement uses TRBV7-9 and TRBJ2-3, with no clear D. Trimming took off 5 bases at V and 2 bases at J, with 14 bases between the two ends. The CDR3 spans 15 residues. Germline V gene lookup returns CDR1 SEHNR and CDR2 FQNEAQ (reference sequence). The CDR3 DNA sequence: TGTGCCAGCAGCCCCCCCGACGGAGACACAGATACGCAGTATTTT. Its translation is CASSPPDGDTDTQYF.

The chain is built from TRBV20-1 and TRBJ1-2, with 8 positions matching TRBD1. From germline, CDR1 is DFQATT and CDR2 SNEGSKA (reference sequence). V dropped 6 bases and J dropped 0; count of bases not matched to a gene: 6. This CDR3 spans 14 amino acids. The CDR3 region is CSAPGTGANYGYTF. The DNA for the CDR3 is TGCAGTGCCCCCGGGACAGGAGCTAACTATGGCTACACCTTC.

This clonotype was counted ten times or more. V is TRBV5-1 and J is TRBJ1-2; D unclear. The V gene's germline CDR1 is SGHRS and CDR2 YFSETQ. Trimming pared 5 bases from V and 4 bases from J, leaving 15 bases between. The CDR3 loop spans 14 amino acids. CDR3 in DNA: TGCGCCAGCAGAACGGAGCCAGATAGCTATGGCTACACCTTC. This sequence encodes CASRTEPDSYGYTF.

This clonotype was seen more than once but under ten times. The V gene is TRBV5-1, the J gene TRBJ2-4; D call uncertain. The V gene lost 1 base and the J gene lost 0 bases, with 11 bases spanning the gap. From germline, CDR1 is SGHRS and CDR2 YFSETQ. This CDR3 contains 16 residues. The CDR3 region is CASSLWVSAAKNIQYF. The CDR3, as DNA: TGCGCCAGCAGCTTGTGGGTCTCCGCAGCCAAAAACATTCAGTACTTC.

This clonotype was seen only a few times. The chain joins TRBV20-1 to TRBJ1-1; the D gene is possibly TRBD1 (5 bases). Germline V gene sequence: CDR1 DFQATT, CDR2 SNEGSKA (reference sequence). This CDR3 has 14 amino acids. V gave up 3 bases and J gave up 5 bases, with 16 bases separating them. CDR3 nucleotide sequence: TGCAGTGCTAGCTCCGGGGGGTTGAGTACTGAAGCTTTCTTT. This sequence encodes CSASSGGLSTEAFF.

J is TRBJ1-1 and V is TRBV18, with TRBD1 identical over 9 bases. After removal of 5 bases from V and 7 bases from J, the junction contained 5 bases not matched to a gene. CDR3 length: 13 residues. The germline V gene encodes CDR1 KGHSH and CDR2 LQKENI. The CDR3 loop is CASSSDRGGEAFF. CDR3 bases: TGTGCCAGCTCATCGGACAGGGGAGGTGAAGCTTTCTTT.

V usage is TRBV7-8 and J usage is TRBJ2-2; no firm D call. CDR3 length: 16 residues. CDR1 and CDR2 from the germline V gene are SGHVS and FQNEAQ. V lost 1 base, J lost 0 bases, and 9 bases lay in between. The chain's CDR3 is CASSLGSHTNTGELFF. DNA for the CDR3: TGTGCCAGCAGCTTAGGGTCGCATACGAACACCGGGGAGCTGTTTTTT.

This clonotype was picked up a small number of times. This chain links TRBV5-6 with TRBJ2-3; 7 positions match TRBD1. Per the germline V gene, CDR1 is SGHDT and CDR2 is YYEEEE. Unmatched junction bases numbered 8, after V lost 4 bases and J lost 6 bases. CDR3 length equals 14 residues. The CDR3 DNA reads TGTGCCAGCAGCCTCAGGGGGTTCGGGGATACGCAGTATTTT. Its translation: CASSLRGFGDTQYF.

This clonotype was counted a few times. V and J are TRBV12-3 or TRBV12-4 and TRBJ2-2; 7 bases are a match to TRBD1. The CDR3 has 13 residues. Trimming cost V 5 bases and J 7 bases; bases outside gene matches: 4. The CDR3 here is CASSPRTGGELFF. CDR3 nucleotide sequence: TGTGCCAGCAGTCCGAGGACAGGCGGGGAGCTGTTTTTT.

This chain uses TRBV20-1 with TRBJ2-1; D is undetermined. Trimming stripped 6 bases from V and 0 bases from J, with 18 bases between. Per the germline V gene, CDR1 is DFQATT and CDR2 is SNEGSKA (reference sequence). The CDR3 contains 16 residues. This CDR3 reads CSASGLMVGSYNEQFF. CDR3 coding DNA: TGCAGTGCCTCCGGGTTGATGGTTGGCTCCTACAATGAGCAGTTCTTC.

This clonotype has just a few counts. The chain recombines TRBV19 with TRBJ2-3; D not certain. CDR1 and CDR2 (germline): LNHDA, SQIVND (reference sequence). Between the trimmed V and J ends, which lost 8 bases and 0 bases, there was a span of 9 bases. The CDR3 is 13 residues long. CDR3 sequence reads: CASLSSSTDTQYF. CDR3 coding DNA: TGTGCCAGTCTGAGTAGCAGCACAGATACGCAGTATTTT.

The V call is TRBV2, the J call TRBJ2-2; tentatively, D is TRBD2 (5 bases). Trimming shortened V by 10 bases and J by 4 bases, and 19 bases separated the two germline ends. There are 15 residues in the CDR3. Germline V lookup: CDR1 SNHLY, CDR2 FYNNEI. This CDR3 is CATTPSGMSTGELFF. CDR3 DNA: TGTGCCACAACCCCATCGGGGATGAGCACCGGGGAGCTGTTTTTT.

This clonotype was seen many times. The chain is built from TRBV20-1 and TRBJ2-7, with 14 bases matching TRBD2. This CDR3 region has 15 residues. Germline V CDR1 and CDR2: DFQATT, SNEGSKA (reference sequence). V trimming: 3 bases; J trimming: 3 bases; junction bases outside the gene matches: 4. The CDR3 loop is CSARTSGRGGYEQYF. The CDR3 DNA reads as TGCAGTGCTAGGACTAGCGGGAGGGGGGGCTACGAGCAGTACTTC.

Note on this clonotype: Germline and junction disagree at one end, which may indicate a read error. The rearrangement uses TRBV2 and TRBJ2-1; D is perhaps TRBD1 or TRBD2 (5 bases each). This CDR3 contains 15 residues. Germline CDR1 reads SNHLY; CDR2 reads FYNNEI. The CDR3 reads CASSAQGPRYDEQFF. Written as DNA, the CDR3 is TGTGCCAGCTCGGCCCAGGGACCGCGCTACGATGAGCAGTTCTTC.

This clonotype was seen only a few times. The V gene is TRBV6-1, the J gene TRBJ1-1, with 11 bases matching TRBD1. V shed 6 bases and J 4 bases; nucleotides not matched to a gene: 10. The CDR3 is 16 amino acids. The V gene's germline CDR1 is MNHNS and CDR2 SASEGT. CDR3 residues: CASSWTGGFEGTEAFF. Written as DNA, the CDR3 is TGTGCCAGCAGCTGGACAGGGGGCTTTGAGGGCACTGAAGCTTTCTTT.

This clonotype occurred once. The chain links TRBV27 to TRBJ2-7, with D tentatively TRBD1 (5 bases). Trimming stripped 6 bases from V and 5 bases from J, with 14 bases between. The CDR3 totals 13 residues. Germline CDR1 is MNHEY and CDR2 is SMNVEV (reference sequence). Here the CDR3 reads CASRSTGLHEQYF. Here the CDR3 DNA reads TGTGCCAGCAGGTCCACAGGTCTCCACGAGCAGTACTTC.

The chain uses TRBV4-2 and TRBJ2-3; D possibly matches TRBD1 or TRBD2 (6 bases each). V was cut by 4 bases and J by 0 bases, with 17 bases left in between. Germline lookup yields CDR1 LGHNA and CDR2 YNFKEQ. This CDR3 is 17 amino acids long. Here the CDR3 DNA reads TGTGCCAGCAGCCCAGCGAGGGGGGCGGGTAGCACAGATACGCAGTATTTT. Protein sequence: CASSPARGAGSTDTQYF.

The genes are TRBV2 and TRBJ1-6; maybe TRBD1 (5 bases). This CDR3 comprises 14 residues. CDR1 is SNHLY and CDR2 is FYNNEI in the germline V gene. The V gene lost 8 bases and the J gene lost 8 bases, with 16 bases spanning the gap. CDR3 bases: TGTGCCAGCGTCCGGGACGGAGAGGATTCACCCCTCCACTTT. It yields the protein CASVRDGEDSPLHF.

This clonotype was observed a handful of times. The rearrangement uses TRBV11-2 and TRBJ2-7, with a weak D call TRBD1 (6 bases). Germline V gene sequence: CDR1 SGHAT, CDR2 FQNNGV. V dropped 2 bases and J dropped 3 bases, with 11 bases sitting between them. The CDR3 loop spans 14 amino acids. The CDR3 loop reads CASSLWTENYEQYV. The CDR3, as DNA: TGTGCCAGCAGCTTATGGACAGAAAACTACGAGCAGTACGTC.

This clonotype has only a few counts. The chain is built from TRBV27 and TRBJ1-1, with 9 bases aligning to TRBD1. V trimming: 5 bases; J trimming: 5 bases; junction bases outside the gene matches: 21. Germline V gene data show CDR1 as MNHEY and CDR2 as SMNVEV (reference sequence). The CDR3 sequence is 19 residues long. As DNA, the CDR3 is TGTGCCAGCAGTCCCTATCGCGTGGGACAGGGCCTCCTGGAGACTGAAGCTTTCTTT. As protein: CASSPYRVGQGLLETEAFF.

The chain couples TRBV12-3 or TRBV12-4 to TRBJ1-2; D might be TRBD1 (5 bases). The CDR3 is made up of 12 amino acids. V was cut by 7 bases and J by 3 bases, with 9 bases left in between. CDR3 nucleotide sequence: TGTGCCAGCACCCCAGGGTACTATGGCTACACCTTC. Amino acids: CASTPGYYGYTF.

This clonotype has just a few counts. The chain has TRBV29-1 and TRBJ1-1; D remains ambiguous. This CDR3 is 11 amino acids long. The germline V gene encodes CDR1 SQVTM and CDR2 ANQGSEA. Between the trimmed V and J ends, which lost 5 bases and 5 bases, there was a span of 9 bases. In DNA, the CDR3 is TGCAGCGTTAAACGAGAGACTGAAGCTTTCTTT. This gives the protein CSVKRETEAFF. The whole variable domain, remainder taken from reference TRBV29-1 and TRBJ1-1, is SAVISQKPSRDICQRGTSLTIQCQVDSQVTMMFWYRQQPGQSLTLIATANQGSEATYESGFVIDKFPISRPNLTFSTLTVSNMSPEDSSIYLCSVKRETEAFFGQGTRLTVV.

CDR3 sequence: CSASRAFGEQFF. As DNA, the CDR3 is TGCAGTGCTAGTCGGGCATTTGGGGAGCAGTTCTTC. The chain employs TRBV20-1 and TRBJ2-1; D gene uncertain. The length of the CDR3 is 12 residues. Deletions cut 3 bases from V and 10 bases from J, with 13 bases between. CDR1 and CDR2 from the germline V gene are DFQATT and SNEGSKA (reference sequence).